This T cell receptor beta chain came from a study of OX40 agonist ivuxolimab in advanced cancers. Turning to the study itself: The patients' treatment was ivuxolimab, an agonistic anti-OX40 (CD134) antibody. Findings of the study overall: In the expanded peripheral T cells, antigen specificity was never determined. The average count of expanded clones was higher among CD8+ T cells than among CD4+.

Worth noting for this clone: As yet, its antigen is unknown.

TCRdb keeps only in-frame clones here, not all; method: immunoSEQ multiplex PCR. The sample records fewer than 70,000 clones, about 88% being singletons. Enrollment shut out patients with autoimmune disease history or systemic immunosuppression. The germline V gene encodes CDR1 SGHVS and CDR2 FQNEAQ. After removal of 5 bases from V and 4 bases from J, the junction contained 7 bases not matched to a gene. The CDR3 loop spans 16 amino acids. The sample in question was CD4+ or CD8+ T cells sorted from blood, obtained in a trial of the OX40 agonist ivuxolimab. The rearrangement uses TRBV7-8 and TRBJ2-1, with 11 bases that match TRBD2. The receptor was isolated from an adult with an advanced solid tumor such as melanoma, head and neck, liver or kidney cancer. The CDR3 nucleotides are TGTGCCAGCAGCCCAACTAGCGGGAGCAGGTACAATGAGCAGTTCTTC. Translation: CASSPTSGSRYNEQFF.